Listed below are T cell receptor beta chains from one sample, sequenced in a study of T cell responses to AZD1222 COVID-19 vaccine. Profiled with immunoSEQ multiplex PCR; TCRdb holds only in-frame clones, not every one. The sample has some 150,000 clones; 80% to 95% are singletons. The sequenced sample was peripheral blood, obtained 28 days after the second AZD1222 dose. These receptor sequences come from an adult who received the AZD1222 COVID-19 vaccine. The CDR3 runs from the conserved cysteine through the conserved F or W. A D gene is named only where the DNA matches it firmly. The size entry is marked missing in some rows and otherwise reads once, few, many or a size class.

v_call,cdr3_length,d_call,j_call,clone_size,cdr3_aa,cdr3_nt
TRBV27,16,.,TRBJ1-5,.,CASSLEGRYSNQPQHF,TGTGCCAGCAGTTTAGAGGGACGGTATAGCAATCAGCCCCAGCATTTT
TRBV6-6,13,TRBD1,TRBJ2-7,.,CASSETGVHEQYF,TGTGCCAGCAGTGAGACAGGGGTCCACGAGCAGTACTTC
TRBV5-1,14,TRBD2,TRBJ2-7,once,CASSFTSGRDEQYF,TGCGCCAGCAGCTTTACTAGCGGGAGGGACGAGCAGTACTTC
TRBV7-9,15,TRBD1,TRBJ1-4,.,CASSLGTATNEKLFF,TGTGCCAGCAGTTTAGGGACAGCAACTAATGAAAAACTGTTTTTT
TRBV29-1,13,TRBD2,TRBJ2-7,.,CSVEGLAGSEQYF,TGCAGCGTTGAAGGTCTAGCGGGTTCCGAGCAGTACTTC
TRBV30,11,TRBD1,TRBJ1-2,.,CACTQGYGYTF,TGTGCCTGTACACAGGGGTATGGCTACACCTTC
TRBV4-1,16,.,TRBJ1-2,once,CASSQVSGGAGSGYTF,TGCGCCAGCAGCCAAGTGTCGGGGGGCGCAGGGTCCGGCTACACCTTC
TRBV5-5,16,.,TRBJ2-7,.,CASSRRPQPPSYEQYF,TGTGCCAGCAGCCGGAGGCCACAACCCCCCTCCTACGAGCAGTACTTC
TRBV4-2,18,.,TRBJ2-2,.,CASSQLIISGTFIGELFF,TGTGCCAGCAGCCAACTGATAATATCCGGGACTTTCATCGGGGAGCTGTTTTTT
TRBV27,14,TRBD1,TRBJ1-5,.,CASSSGQGNQPQHF,TGTGCCAGCAGTTCCGGACAGGGCAATCAGCCCCAGCATTTT
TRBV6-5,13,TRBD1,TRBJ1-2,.,CASPTGGTGGYTF,TGTGCCAGCCCGACAGGGGGCACTGGGGGCTACACCTTC
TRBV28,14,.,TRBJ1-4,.,CASSPTGRGEKLFF,TGTGCCAGCAGTCCAACAGGGAGGGGTGAAAAACTGTTTTTT
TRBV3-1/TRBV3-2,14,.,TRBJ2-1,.,CASSQGTAANRRFF,TGTGCCAGCAGCCAAGGGACGGCAGCCAACAGACGGTTCTTC
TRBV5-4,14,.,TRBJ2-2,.,CASSLAGASRELFF,TGTGCCAGCAGCTTGGCAGGGGCTTCACGGGAGCTGTTTTTT
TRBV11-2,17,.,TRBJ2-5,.,CASSLFLSLTGQETQYF,TGTGCCAGCAGCTTATTTCTTAGTCTCACTGGCCAAGAGACCCAGTACTTC
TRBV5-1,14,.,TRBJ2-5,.,CASRTGTSQETQYF,TGCGCCAGCAGAACCGGGACAAGTCAAGAGACCCAGTACTTC
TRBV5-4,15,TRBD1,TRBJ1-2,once,CASSFPQGVNYGYTF,TGTGCCAGCAGTTTTCCCCAGGGGGTTAACTATGGCTACACCTTC
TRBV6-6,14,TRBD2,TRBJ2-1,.,CASTGAGGSHEQFF,TGTGCCAGCACCGGAGCGGGAGGCTCACATGAGCAGTTCTTC
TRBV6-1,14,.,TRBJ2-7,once,CASSEPGLSYEQYF,TGTGCCAGCAGTGAACCGGGACTGAGCTACGAGCAGTACTTC
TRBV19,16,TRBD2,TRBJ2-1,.,CASSSLGLAILDEQFF,TGTGCCAGTAGTTCCCTGGGACTAGCTATCTTGGATGAGCAGTTCTTC
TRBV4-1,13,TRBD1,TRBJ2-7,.,CASSQDPGTGEYF,TGCGCCAGCAGCCAAGATCCGGGGACAGGAGAGTACTTC
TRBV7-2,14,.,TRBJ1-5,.,CASSLRRVNQPQHF,TGTGCCAGCAGCTTACGTCGGGTCAATCAGCCCCAGCATTTT
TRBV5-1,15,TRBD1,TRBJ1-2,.,CASSPTDRANYGYTF,TGCGCCAGCAGCCCGACCGACAGGGCGAACTATGGCTACACCTTC
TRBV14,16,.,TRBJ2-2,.,CASSRGPGIGGGELFF,TGTGCCAGCAGCCGGGGACCGGGAATAGGAGGCGGGGAGCTGTTTTTT
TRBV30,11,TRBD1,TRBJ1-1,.,CAWSVTGMAFF,TGTGCCTGGAGTGTGACAGGGATGGCTTTCTTT
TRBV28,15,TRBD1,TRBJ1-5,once,CASSLGTAVNQPQHF,TGTGCCAGCAGTCTAGGGACAGCCGTCAATCAGCCCCAGCATTTT
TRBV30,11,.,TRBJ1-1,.,CACDLLGEAFF,TGTGCCTGCGACCTTCTTGGGGAAGCTTTCTTT
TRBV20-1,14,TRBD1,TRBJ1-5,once,CSASKWDRNQPQHF,TGCAGTGCTAGTAAATGGGACAGAAATCAGCCCCAGCATTTT
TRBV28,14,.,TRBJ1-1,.,CASTEIRKNTEAFF,TGTGCCAGCACCGAGATTAGGAAGAACACTGAAGCTTTCTTT
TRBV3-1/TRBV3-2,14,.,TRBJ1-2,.,CASSQDTANYGYTF,TGTGCCAGCAGCCAAGATACAGCTAACTATGGCTACACCTTC
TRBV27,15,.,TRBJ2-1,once,CASSLIQGLPNEQFF,TGTGCCAGCAGTTTAATACAGGGATTGCCCAATGAGCAGTTCTTC
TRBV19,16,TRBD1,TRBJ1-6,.,CASTKGTGGSNSPLHF,TGTGCCAGTACTAAAGGGACAGGGGGAAGCAATTCACCCCTCCACTTT
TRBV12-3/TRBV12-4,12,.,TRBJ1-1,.,CASNPTHTEAFF,TGTGCCAGCAACCCGACCCACACTGAAGCTTTCTTT
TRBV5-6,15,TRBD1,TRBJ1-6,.,CASSLPGQGREPLHF,TGTGCCAGCAGCCTACCGGGACAGGGTCGGGAACCCCTCCACTTT
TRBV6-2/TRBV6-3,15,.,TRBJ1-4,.,CASSYRPADYEKLFF,TGTGCCAGCAGTTACCGTCCGGCGGATTATGAAAAACTGTTTTTT
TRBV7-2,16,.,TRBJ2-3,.,CASSLVGDSTTDTQYF,TGTGCCAGCAGCTTAGTGGGGGACTCCACCACAGATACGCAGTATTTT
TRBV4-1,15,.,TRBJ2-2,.,CASSPGPAITGELFF,TGCGCCAGCAGCCCTGGCCCAGCTATCACCGGGGAGCTGTTTTTT
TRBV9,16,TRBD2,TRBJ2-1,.,CASSGTSGRAGGEQFF,TGTGCCAGCAGCGGGACTAGCGGGAGGGCCGGAGGTGAGCAGTTCTTC
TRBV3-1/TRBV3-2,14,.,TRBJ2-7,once,CASSQGISTSEQYF,TGTGCCAGCAGCCAAGGGATTTCAACGAGCGAGCAGTACTTC
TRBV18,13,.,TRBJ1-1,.,CASSPRAGTEAFF,TGTGCCAGCTCACCAAGGGCAGGGACTGAAGCTTTCTTT
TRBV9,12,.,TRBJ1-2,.,CATFDRNYGYTF,TGTGCCACTTTTGACAGGAACTATGGCTACACCTTC
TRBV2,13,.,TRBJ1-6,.,CASSEGEGSPLHF,TGTGCCAGCAGTGAAGGGGAGGGTTCACCCCTCCACTTT